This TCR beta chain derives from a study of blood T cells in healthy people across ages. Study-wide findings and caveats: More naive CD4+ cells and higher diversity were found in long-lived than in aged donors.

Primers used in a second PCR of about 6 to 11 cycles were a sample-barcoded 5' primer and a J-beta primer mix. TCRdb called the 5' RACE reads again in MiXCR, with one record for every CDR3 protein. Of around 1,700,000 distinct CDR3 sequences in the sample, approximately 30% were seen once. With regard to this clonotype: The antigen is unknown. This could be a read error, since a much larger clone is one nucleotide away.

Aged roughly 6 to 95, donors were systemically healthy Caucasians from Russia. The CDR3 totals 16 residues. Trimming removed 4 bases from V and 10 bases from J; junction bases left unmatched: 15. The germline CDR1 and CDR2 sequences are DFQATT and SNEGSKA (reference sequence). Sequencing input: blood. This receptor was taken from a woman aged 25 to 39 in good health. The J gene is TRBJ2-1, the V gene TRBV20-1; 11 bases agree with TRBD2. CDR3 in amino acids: CSATHIAGGLWYEQFF. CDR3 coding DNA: TGCAGTGCTACTCACATAGCGGGAGGGCTTTGGTACGAGCAGTTCTTC.